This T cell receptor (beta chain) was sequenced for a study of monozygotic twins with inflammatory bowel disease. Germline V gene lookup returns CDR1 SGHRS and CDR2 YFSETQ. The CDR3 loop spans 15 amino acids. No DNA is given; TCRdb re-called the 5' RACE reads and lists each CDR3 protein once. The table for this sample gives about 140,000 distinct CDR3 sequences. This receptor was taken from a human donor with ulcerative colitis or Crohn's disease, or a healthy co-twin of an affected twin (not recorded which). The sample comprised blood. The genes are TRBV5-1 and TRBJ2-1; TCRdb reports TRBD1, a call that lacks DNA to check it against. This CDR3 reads CASSLRGGGGNEQFF. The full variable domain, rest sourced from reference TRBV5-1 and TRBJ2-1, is KAGVTQTPRYLIKTRGQQVTLSCSPISGHRSVSWYQQTPGQGLQFLFEYFSETQRNKGNFPGRFSGRQFSNSRSEMNVSTLELGDSALYLCASSLRGGGGNEQFFGPGTRLTVL.